This entry is about one T cell receptor beta chain. This entry belongs to a study of blood T cell repertoires in COVID-19. Study overall: The cDNA or gDNA used as material had been derived from T cells, B-cell-depleted T cells, or PBMCs.

In the source study's methods: Amplification from reference gene primers served as the basis for estimated nucleated cell counts. Repertoires were generated with immunoSEQ multiplex PCR, while TCRdb's copy carries only in-frame clones and drops some. From that table come the V and J calls and clone size; the DNA was used to work out D and trimming. Seen here are roughly 90,000 clones, roughly 80% observed once, and the top ten hold about 17%. The origin of this receptor is a woman older than 75 with active or convalescent COVID-19. The sequenced material came from peripheral blood.

CDR3 residues: CASSRNNEQFF. The CDR3, as DNA: TGTGCCAGCAGCCGTAACAATGAGCAGTTCTTC. The J gene is TRBJ2-1, the V gene TRBV28, with unresolved D. This CDR3 spans 11 amino acids. V lost 6 bases, J lost 5 bases, and 5 bases lay in between. CDR1 is MDHEN and CDR2 is SYDVKM in the germline V gene.